This T cell receptor beta chain was captured by sequencing in a study of OX40 agonist ivuxolimab in advanced cancers. Here immunoSEQ multiplex PCR was the method, and the copy in TCRdb shows in-frame clones only, minus some. This repertoire shows under 20,000 clones, just under 75% found once; its top ten account for roughly 34%. Sample: CD4+ or CD8+ T cells sorted from blood, taken in a trial of the OX40 agonist ivuxolimab. This TCR derives from an adult with an advanced solid tumor such as melanoma, head and neck, liver or kidney cancer.

The CDR3 region is CSVEGFYGGRSSSTDTQYF. CDR3 sequence (DNA): TGCAGCGTTGAAGGGTTCTATGGCGGGCGGTCCTCTAGCACAGATACGCAGTATTTT. V and J are TRBV29-1 and TRBJ2-3; weak D call: TRBD2 (5 bases). The germline V and J ends were trimmed by 1 base and 0 bases, with 23 bases remaining between them. The CDR3 is made up of 19 amino acids. Germline loops: CDR1 SQVTM, CDR2 ANQGSEA.